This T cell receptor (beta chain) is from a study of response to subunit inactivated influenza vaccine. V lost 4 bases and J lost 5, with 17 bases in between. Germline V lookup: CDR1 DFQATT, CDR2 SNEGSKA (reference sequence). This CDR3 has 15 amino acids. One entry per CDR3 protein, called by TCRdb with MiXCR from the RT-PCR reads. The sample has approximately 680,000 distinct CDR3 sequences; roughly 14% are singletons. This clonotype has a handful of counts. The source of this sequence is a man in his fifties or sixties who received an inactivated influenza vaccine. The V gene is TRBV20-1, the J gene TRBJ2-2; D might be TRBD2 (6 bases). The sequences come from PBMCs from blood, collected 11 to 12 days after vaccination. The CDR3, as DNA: TGCAGTGCTATTGGTGATAGCGGACGGACCGGGGAGCTGTTTTTT. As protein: CSAIGDSGRTGELFF.